The source of this TCR beta chain is a study (dated by TCRdb to the early 2020s). PBMCs were isolated from peripheral blood, and TCR beta sequencing was performed on genomic DNA from unsorted PBMCs. TCR beta chain repertoires were profiled by survey-level sequencing on the immunoSEQ platform. Concerning the study's data processing: Repertoire diversity was quantified as the inverse Simpson index, and CDR3 amino acid length spectratypes and V-J pairing frequencies were compared. TCR beta CDR3 sequences were matched against VDJdb to annotate clonotypes specific to SARS-CoV-2, CMV, influenza A and EBV. Entries here come from immuneACCESS through TCRdb and include only in-frame sequences with V and J called. Some clones fail to appear in such tables; in the studies checked, an unresolved V gene covers under half of the shortfall, and the cause of the remainder is unknown. D and trimming were read from the DNA, whereas the V and J calls and clone size are those reported in that table. Recorded for this sample are about 68,000 clones; approximately 92% of them occurred a single time. The ten largest account for less than 4.5% of the sample.

Here is what the overall study found, with its caveats: According to the authors, more investigation is needed, including longitudinal sampling and evaluation of a control group.

From the germline V gene, CDR1 is SNHLY and CDR2 is FYNNEI. The V end gives up 6 bases and the J end 4 bases, leaving 4 bases in the junction not matched to a gene. The CDR3 spans 14 residues, from the cysteine through the phenylalanine. The sequence is cut down to CDR3 DNA, 42 bases in frame from base 1. This clone has only one observation. Which antigen it targets is not known. No base qualities exist here, and no much larger clone lies one base off it. The sequence joins TRBV2 to TRBJ2-7; TRBD1 matches 12 bases in the middle. Sequencing was carried out using PBMCs. The TCR sequence derives from a man aged 35 to 55 with rheumatoid arthritis. The sequenced DNA: TGTGCCAGCAGGGGGGGACAGGGGGCTTACGAGCAGTACTTC. It translates as CASRGGQGAYEQYF.